The 18 T cell receptor beta chains listed next were all sequenced from one sample in a study of blood T cell repertoires in COVID-19. Sequenced by immunoSEQ multiplex PCR; TCRdb stores in-frame clones only, minus some. The sample carries fewer than 90,000 clones, about 85% recorded once. Sequencing was carried out using peripheral blood. The receptors originated from a male donor with acute or convalescent COVID-19.

This chain links TRBV2 with TRBJ2-5; TRBD1 aligns across 9 bases. Trimming at V came to 6 bases and at J to 4 bases, leaving 9 bases not matched to a gene. This CDR3 is 15 amino acids long. Germline-derived CDR1 and CDR2 are SNHLY and FYNNEI. The CDR3 sequence is CASSLDRGLGETQYF. CDR3 bases: TGTGCCAGCAGCCTGGACAGGGGCCTGGGAGAGACCCAGTACTTC.

The J gene is TRBJ1-2, the V gene TRBV19; 10 nucleotides line up with TRBD1. With 6 bases clipped from V and 6 bases from J, the junction kept 4 bases outside the gene matches. The CDR3 consists of 13 residues. CDR1 and CDR2 (germline): LNHDA, SQIVND (reference sequence). The CDR3 DNA follows: TGTGCCAGTAGGGACAGGGGGATTAATGGCTACACCTTC. Translating gives CASRDRGINGYTF.

V is TRBV5-6 and J is TRBJ2-1; TRBD1 matches 9 bases. J was trimmed by 5 bases and V by 6 bases; bases with no gene match: 9. Germline V gives CDR1 SGHDT, CDR2 YYEEEE. The CDR3 loop spans 15 amino acids. The CDR3 region is CASTRGTGWNNEQFF. The CDR3 bases are TGTGCCAGCACCCGCGGGACAGGGTGGAACAATGAGCAGTTCTTC. Combining the CDR3 with reference TRBV5-6 and TRBJ2-1 gives the whole variable domain DAGVTQSPTHLIKTRGQQVTLRCSPKSGHDTVSWYQQALGQGPQFIFQYYEEEERQRGNFPDRFSGHQFPNYSSELNVNALLLGDSALYLCASTRGTGWNNEQFFGPGTRLTVL.

J is TRBJ2-2 and V is TRBV19, with 11 bases aligning to TRBD1. The CDR3 is 16 residues long. The germline CDR1 and CDR2 sequences are LNHDA and SQIVND (reference sequence). J gave up 7 bases and V 7 bases, and 11 bases lay outside the gene matches. The CDR3 DNA reads as TGTGCCAGTACCCAATCGGACAGGGGGCTTGGCGGGGAGCTGTTTTTT. Translating gives CASTQSDRGLGGELFF.

The V call is TRBV5-1, the J call TRBJ2-2, with D possibly being TRBD2 (6 bases). Trimming cost V 3 bases and J 0 bases, with 15 bases left between them. The CDR3 has 17 amino acids. Germline-derived CDR1 and CDR2 are SGHRS and YFSETQ. CDR3 residues: CASSSGTGTPNTGELFF. CDR3 nucleotides: TGCGCCAGCAGCTCCGGGACCGGGACTCCGAACACCGGGGAGCTGTTTTTT.

The chain uses TRBV7-2 and TRBJ2-1; 8 nucleotides line up with TRBD2. V was pared by 4 bases and J by 16 bases, with 15 bases of the junction left unmatched. Per germline, CDR1 SGHTA and CDR2 FQGNSA. The CDR3 totals 14 residues. The chain's CDR3 is CASSSLAGPPGCFF. CDR3 coding DNA: TGTGCCAGCAGCTCCTTAGCGGGGCCCCCGGGTTGTTTCTTC.

DNA of the CDR3: TGTGCCAGCACCCCCCAGGGCCGGGCTGAAGCTTTCTTT. It specifies CASTPQGRAEAFF. The V gene is TRBV7-9, the J gene TRBJ1-1, with a tentative D call TRBD1 (5 bases). This CDR3 has 13 residues. CDR1 is SEHNR, CDR2 FQNEAQ, per germline (reference sequence). Trimming shortened V by 7 bases and J by 6 bases, and 15 bases separated the two germline ends.

The chain is built from TRBV5-1 and TRBJ2-3; unclear D gene. This CDR3 comprises 15 residues. The V end was cut by 4 bases, the J end by 4 bases, with 16 bases between. Germline V gives CDR1 SGHRS, CDR2 YFSETQ. CDR3 loop: CASSPPLGDADTQYF. DNA of the CDR3: TGCGCCAGCAGCCCACCCTTGGGCGATGCAGATACGCAGTATTTT. The full variable domain, in which reference TRBV5-1 and TRBJ2-3 provide the parts outside the CDR3, is KAGVTQTPRYLIKTRGQQVTLSCSPISGHRSVSWYQQTPGQGLQFLFEYFSETQRNKGNFPGRFSGRQFSNSRSEMNVSTLELGDSALYLCASSPPLGDADTQYFGPGTRLTVL.

The chain carries TRBV5-1 and TRBJ1-4, with TRBD1 matching over 7 bases. Trimming cost V 4 bases and J 5 bases; bases outside gene matches: 8. The CDR3 runs to 15 residues. Germline V CDR1 and CDR2: SGHRS, YFSETQ. Written as DNA, the CDR3 is TGCGCCAGCAGCCTCCAGTCAGGGGGAAATGAAAAACTGTTTTTT. This sequence encodes CASSLQSGGNEKLFF.

This clone is termed hyperexpanded. This sequence joins TRBV7-9 and TRBJ2-7, with TRBD2 matching 7 bases. The ends lost 5 bases at V and 3 bases at J; junction bases unmatched: 1. Germline CDR1 SEHNR, CDR2 FQNEAQ (reference sequence). This CDR3 has 12 residues. The CDR3 DNA reads as TGTGCCAGCAGCCCGGGGGGCTACGAGCAGTACTTC. Its protein is CASSPGGYEQYF. The variable domain in full, with the rest retrieved from reference TRBV7-9 and TRBJ2-7, is DTGVSQNPRHKITKRGQNVTFRCDPISEHNRLYWYRQTLGQGPEFLTYFQNEAQLEKSRLLSDRFSAERPKGSFSTLEIQRTEQGDSAMYLCASSPGGYEQYFGPGTRLTVT.

The V gene is TRBV5-8, the J gene TRBJ2-5; TRBD1 agrees at 10 bases. Per germline, CDR1 SGHTS and CDR2 YDEGEE. The junction had 4 bases not matched to a gene; V was cut back by 1 base and J by 10 bases. The CDR3 sequence is 13 residues long. The CDR3, as DNA: TGTGCCAGCAGCTTGTCGGGACAGGGGTTCCAGTACTTC. Protein sequence: CASSLSGQGFQYF. Variable domain in full (rest from reference TRBV5-8 and TRBJ2-5): EAGVTQSPTHLIKTRGQQATLRCSPISGHTSVYWYQQALGLGLQFLLWYDEGEERNRGNFPPRFSGRQFPNYSSELNVNALELEDSALYLCASSLSGQGFQYFGPGTRLLVL.

The rearrangement joins TRBV7-9 to TRBJ1-4; 11 nucleotides agree with TRBD1. This CDR3 is built from 17 residues. V was clipped by 3 bases and J by 7 bases; unmatched bases: 10. The germline CDR1 and CDR2 sequences are SEHNR and FQNEAQ (reference sequence). The CDR3 spells CASSLGTGGKLGEKLFF. CDR3 bases: TGTGCCAGCAGCTTGGGGACAGGGGGGAAACTAGGTGAAAAACTGTTTTTT.

This clone was found once. The V and J genes are TRBV7-9 and TRBJ2-2; D not resolved. This CDR3 has 16 amino acids. Per germline, CDR1 SEHNR and CDR2 FQNEAQ (reference sequence). V was pared by 1 base and J by 4 bases, with 13 bases between. CDR3 nucleotides: TGTGCCAGCAGCTTAGTTGCTGGCGGCGGCACCGGGGAGCTGTTTTTT. Its protein product is CASSLVAGGGTGELFF.

The chain combines TRBV5-6 with TRBJ2-2; TRBD1 matches 8 bases. Germline CDR1 and CDR2: SGHDT and YYEEEE. The CDR3 has 16 residues. V shed 0 bases and J 6 bases; nucleotides not matched to a gene: 7. DNA for the CDR3: TGTGCCAGCAGCTTGGTCGCAGGGGGCCGGGCCGGGGAGCTGTTTTTT. Protein product: CASSLVAGGRAGELFF.

This clone turned up a few times. This rearrangement joins TRBV12-3 or TRBV12-4 to TRBJ1-6; D remains unclear. The CDR3 is made up of 13 amino acids. V was cut by 5 bases and J by 10 bases, with 12 bases left in between. CDR3 DNA sequence: TGTGCCAGCAGTCCAGCCTCGGGATCACCCCTCCACTTT. Its protein product is CASSPASGSPLHF.

This chain links TRBV6-1 with TRBJ2-2; 7 nucleotides align to TRBD2. The CDR3 totals 15 residues. Germline V gene data show CDR1 as MNHNS and CDR2 as SASEGT. V shed 3 bases, J shed 5 bases, and the junction held 6 bases outside the gene matches. This CDR3 is CASSDRGDPTGELFF. CDR3 DNA sequence: TGTGCCAGCAGTGACCGGGGGGATCCTACCGGGGAGCTGTTTTTT.

This clone was counted only a few times. At the DNA level, this CDR3 is encoded by other sequences in the same sample as well. The V and J genes are TRBV19 and TRBJ1-5, with a possible D match to TRBD1 (6 bases). There are 16 residues in the CDR3. Trimming took 3 bases from V and 4 from J, leaving 16 bases between them. Germline CDR1 is LNHDA and CDR2 is SQIVND (reference sequence). The CDR3 here is CASSIGGGGSNQPQHF. The CDR3 nucleotides read TGTGCCAGTAGTATCGGCGGGGGGGGCAGTAATCAGCCCCAGCATTTT.

The chain has TRBV7-8 and TRBJ2-3; possibly TRBD2 for D (5 bases). There are 16 residues in the CDR3. In germline, CDR1 is SGHVS, CDR2 FQNEAQ. The V end lost 1 base, the J end lost 0 bases, and 11 bases lay between the germline ends. The CDR3 loop reads CASSLDLERSTDTQYF. In DNA, the CDR3 is TGTGCCAGCAGCTTAGATCTTGAGCGGAGCACAGATACGCAGTATTTT.